These 12 T cell receptor beta chains came from one sample sequenced in a study of identical twins. TCRdb fed the 5' RACE reads into MiXCR, producing one record per CDR3 protein. The sample contains 500,000 to 650,000 distinct CDR3 sequences, roughly 7.1% of which appear only once. In addition, the sample was reused for a study of yellow fever vaccine responses in identical twins.

What was sequenced was PBMCs. The source of these receptors is a woman aged 18 to 35 in good health.

This clonotype was seen only a few times. The chain carries TRBV29-1 and TRBJ1-2; D perhaps matches TRBD1 (5 bases). V gave up 3 bases and J gave up 3 bases, with 11 bases separating them. This CDR3 region has 13 residues. Germline V gives CDR1 SQVTM, CDR2 ANQGSEA. The DNA of the CDR3 is TGCAGCGTTGATGGGCTCAGGGACTATGGCTACACCTTC. Residues: CSVDGLRDYGYTF.

In its sample, this clonotype was seen many times. The chain has TRBV10-3 and TRBJ1-2; D perhaps matches TRBD1 (5 bases). This CDR3 contains 14 residues. V dropped 8 bases and J dropped 0 bases, with 13 bases sitting between them. Germline lookup yields CDR1 ENHRY and CDR2 SYGVKD. CDR3 sequence reads: CAIGTGIANYGYTF. The DNA for the CDR3 is TGTGCCATCGGCACAGGAATAGCTAACTATGGCTACACCTTC.

The chain links TRBV12-3 or TRBV12-4 to TRBJ2-5, with 12 bases that match TRBD1. The CDR3 has 15 residues. J was trimmed by 6 bases and V by 4 bases; bases with no gene match: 6. CDR3 in amino acids: CASSSGTGGAKTQYF. CDR3 bases: TGTGCCAGCAGTTCCGGGACAGGGGGCGCAAAGACCCAGTACTTC.

This clonotype showed up just a few times. The chain links TRBV5-5 to TRBJ1-1; unclear D gene. This CDR3 comprises 13 residues. V lost 7 bases, J lost 1 base, and 11 bases lay in between. CDR1 SGHKS and CDR2 YYEKEE come from the germline V gene (reference sequence). The DNA of the CDR3 is TGTGCCAGCGAGGTCGTAGGGAACACTGAAGCTTTCTTT. Translated: CASEVVGNTEAFF.

This clonotype was recorded a few times. The chain joins TRBV28 to TRBJ2-7; tentatively, D is TRBD2 (6 bases). V lost 3 bases to trimming and J lost 4 bases, with 10 bases between them. Germline assignment: CDR1 MDHEN and CDR2 SYDVKM. The CDR3 has 13 amino acids. The CDR3: CASSFRLGYEQYV. The CDR3 DNA reads as TGTGCCAGCAGTTTTAGACTAGGGTACGAGCAGTACGTC.

This clonotype was found many times. V is TRBV7-9 and J is TRBJ1-1; D uncertain. Germline CDR1 and CDR2: SEHNR and FQNEAQ (reference sequence). Trimming left V 8 bases short and J 1 base short, with 11 bases between. The CDR3 loop spans 13 amino acids. CDR3 sequence: CASLTGSNTEAFF. DNA for the CDR3: TGTGCCAGCCTCACTGGCTCGAACACTGAAGCTTTCTTT.

V is TRBV5-1 and J is TRBJ2-7; 8 bases align to TRBD1. The junction had 9 bases not matched to a gene; V was cut back by 1 base and J by 3 bases. This CDR3 comprises 16 residues. Germline V gene data show CDR1 as SGHRS and CDR2 as YFSETQ. In DNA form, the CDR3 reads TGCGCCAGCAGCTTGTTCACCGGGACAGGAAGCTACGAGCAGTACTTC. This encodes CASSLFTGTGSYEQYF.

This clonotype has ten or more counts. The chain combines TRBV12-3 or TRBV12-4 with TRBJ1-4, with 12 bases aligning to TRBD1. CDR3 size: 17 residues. With V trimmed by 4 bases and J by 4 bases, 7 bases remained unmatched. For the CDR3, the DNA is TGTGCCAGCAGTTCCGGGACAGGGGGCATGGGTAATGAAAAACTGTTTTTT. This encodes CASSSGTGGMGNEKLFF.

The chain joins TRBV19 to TRBJ2-6; TRBD2 matches 10 bases. The CDR3 totals 17 residues. V dropped 3 bases and J dropped 3; count of bases not matched to a gene: 5. Germline V gene data show CDR1 as LNHDA and CDR2 as SQIVND (reference sequence). CDR3 region: CASSIVGLAFGANVLTF. DNA for the CDR3: TGTGCCAGTAGTATTGTGGGACTAGCGTTTGGGGCCAACGTCCTGACTTTC.

This clonotype was recorded a few times. The chain is built from TRBV2 and TRBJ2-5, with TRBD2 matching over 10 bases. The V gene's germline CDR1 is SNHLY and CDR2 FYNNEI. The length of the CDR3 is 15 residues. V was pared by 6 bases and J by 2 bases, with 6 bases of the junction left unmatched. CDR3 DNA: TGTGCCAGCAGAGACTCGGGACTAGCGCAAGAGACCCAGTACTTC. Its protein is CASRDSGLAQETQYF.

This clonotype was recorded many times. The chain recombines TRBV6-4 with TRBJ2-1, with 10 nucleotides matching TRBD2. Germline-derived CDR1 and CDR2 are MRHNA and SNTAGT. V was pared by 0 bases and J by 0 bases, with 2 bases of the junction left unmatched. The CDR3 sequence is 17 residues long. CDR3: CASSDSASGSSYNEQFF. CDR3 DNA: TGTGCCAGCAGTGACTCGGCTAGCGGGAGCTCCTACAATGAGCAGTTCTTC.

This clonotype was recorded a few times. The V gene is TRBV5-1, the J gene TRBJ1-6, with D unclear. The length of the CDR3 is 15 residues. Trimming removed 4 bases from V and 7 bases from J, with 15 bases in between. Germline CDR1 reads SGHRS; CDR2 reads YFSETQ. The CDR3 is CASSHGYPENSPLHF. In DNA form, the CDR3 reads TGCGCCAGCAGCCATGGATACCCAGAAAATTCACCCCTCCACTTT.